This entry lists 3 T cell receptor beta chains sequenced from one sample in a study of beta chain features in type 1 diabetes. Expressed TCRB transcripts got sequenced, as all isolated RNA was reverse transcribed. Sequenced by immunoSEQ multiplex PCR; TCRdb stores in-frame clones only, minus some. This sample has 350,000 to 450,000 clones, with about 15% found just once. The sample taken for sequencing was naive CD4+ T cells from blood. The receptors here all came from a woman aged 18 to 35 in good health.

The chain's CDR3 is CASTLQGASDTQYF. The CDR3, as DNA: TGCGCCAGCACTCTGCAGGGGGCCTCAGATACGCAGTATTTT. This sequence joins TRBV5-1 and TRBJ2-3; the match to TRBD1 covers 8 bases. Germline V lookup: CDR1 SGHRS, CDR2 YFSETQ. V lost 6 bases and J lost 4; bases outside the gene matches: 7. The CDR3 is made up of 14 amino acids.

The genes are TRBV20-1 and TRBJ2-5, with D possibly matching TRBD2 (5 bases). The CDR3 covers 11 residues. CDR1 and CDR2 from the germline V gene are DFQATT and SNEGSKA (reference sequence). V lost 7 bases and J lost 4, with 10 bases in between. The CDR3 spells CSVIALETQYF. The CDR3 nucleotides read TGCAGTGTTATAGCGCTAGAGACCCAGTACTTC.

The gene calls are TRBV7-9 and TRBJ2-7; D is unclear. The germline V gene encodes CDR1 SEHNR and CDR2 FQNEAQ (reference sequence). The CDR3 consists of 13 residues. Trimming removed 3 bases at V and 3 bases at J, with 9 bases between. CDR3 coding DNA: TGTGCCAGCAGCTTGTGGCGGAACTACGAGCAGTACTTC. It encodes CASSLWRNYEQYF.